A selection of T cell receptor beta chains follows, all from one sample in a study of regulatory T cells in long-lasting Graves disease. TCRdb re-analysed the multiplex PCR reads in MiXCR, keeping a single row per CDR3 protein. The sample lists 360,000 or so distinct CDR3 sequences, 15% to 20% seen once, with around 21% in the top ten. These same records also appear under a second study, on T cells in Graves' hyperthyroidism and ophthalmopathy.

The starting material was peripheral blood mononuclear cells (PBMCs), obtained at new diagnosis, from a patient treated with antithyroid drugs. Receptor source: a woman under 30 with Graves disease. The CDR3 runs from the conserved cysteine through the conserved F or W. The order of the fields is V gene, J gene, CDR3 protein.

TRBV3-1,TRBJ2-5,CASSQVKPGGTQYF
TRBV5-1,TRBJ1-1,CASSLGKDTEAFF
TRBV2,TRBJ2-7,CASRPRLAGAGYEQYF
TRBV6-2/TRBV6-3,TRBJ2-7,CASSVGRGTYEQYF
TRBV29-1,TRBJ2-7,CSARQRESSYEQYF
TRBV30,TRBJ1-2,CAWSVSNRGAGGYTF
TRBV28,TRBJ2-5,CASSSTRGEETQYF
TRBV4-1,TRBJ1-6,CASSPRQGASPLHF
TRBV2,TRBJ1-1,CASSSLSRGPTEAFF
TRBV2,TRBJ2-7,CASSDPGMDEQYF
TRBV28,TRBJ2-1,CASHLGVGQGRHEQFF
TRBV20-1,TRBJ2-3,CSASAQRDTQYF
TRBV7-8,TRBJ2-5,CASSLASLAGPETQYF
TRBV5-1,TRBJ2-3,CASSLSKGSVDTQYF
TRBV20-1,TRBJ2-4,CSARSGTIAKNIQYF
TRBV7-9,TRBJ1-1,CASAFLLGHEAFF
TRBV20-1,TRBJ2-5,CSARDSLGYQETQYF
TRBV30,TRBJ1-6,CAWSVLEAPNSPLHF
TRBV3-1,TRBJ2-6,CASSQSRIRSGANVLTF
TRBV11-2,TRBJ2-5,CASSFGRLDDQETQYF
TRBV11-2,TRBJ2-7,CASSLDVITSGRYEQYF